Below are 10 T cell receptor beta chains sequenced from a single sample in a study of cytomegalovirus exposure and HLA in healthy donors. Both 60 Vbeta primers and 13 Jbeta primers went into the PCR. Sequencing was performed with immunoSEQ multiplex PCR; in TCRdb, only in-frame clones are kept and a portion is missing. The sample shows some 180,000 clones, about 70% of them seen only once. Input material: PBMCs. The source is a woman in her 30s in good health and CMV-seronegative.

The J gene is TRBJ2-7, the V gene TRBV7-8, with D possibly being TRBD2 (5 bases). The CDR3 covers 12 residues. CDR1 is SGHVS and CDR2 is FQNEAQ in the germline V gene. V was trimmed by 3 bases and J by 7 bases, leaving 10 bases between them. This CDR3 is CASSFTPGEQYF. CDR3 sequence (DNA): TGTGCCAGCAGCTTTACACCGGGAGAGCAGTACTTC.

The chain has TRBV11-2 and TRBJ2-3; TRBD1 agrees at 12 bases. The ends lost 5 bases at V and 1 base at J; junction bases unmatched: 13. There are 19 residues in the CDR3. Germline lookup yields CDR1 SGHAT and CDR2 FQNNGV. CDR3 sequence reads: CASSPRPPGQGAGTDTQYF. CDR3 DNA sequence: TGTGCCAGCAGCCCAAGACCGCCGGGACAGGGGGCCGGCACAGATACGCAGTATTTT.

V usage is TRBV19 and J usage is TRBJ2-3; D might be TRBD1 (6 bases). The CDR3 loop spans 15 amino acids. Trimming removed 7 bases at V and 2 bases at J, with 16 bases between. Germline V gene lookup returns CDR1 LNHDA and CDR2 SQIVND (reference sequence). CDR3 protein: CASKSRDKLTDTQYF. CDR3 DNA sequence: TGTGCCAGTAAGAGCAGGGACAAGCTCACAGATACGCAGTATTTT.

This chain joins TRBV5-8 and TRBJ1-5; a possible D gene is TRBD1 (6 bases). The germline gives CDR1 SGHTS, CDR2 YDEGEE. CDR3 length: 13 amino acids. The germline V and J ends were trimmed by 2 bases and 8 bases, with 11 bases remaining between them. CDR3 protein: CASSFRRGEPQHF. The CDR3 nucleotides are TGTGCCAGCAGCTTTCGCAGGGGTGAGCCCCAGCATTTT.

The chain couples TRBV5-6 to TRBJ1-2; perhaps TRBD1 as D (6 bases). With 4 bases removed from V and 8 bases from J, the gap between germline ends came to 15 bases. From germline, CDR1 is SGHDT and CDR2 YYEEEE. CDR3 length: 13 residues. Here the CDR3 reads CASSPDRTRGYTF. Written as DNA, the CDR3 is TGTGCCAGCAGCCCTGACAGGACAAGGGGCTACACCTTC.

The chain carries TRBV5-8 and TRBJ1-5; D uncertain. Between the trimmed V and J ends, which lost 2 bases and 6 bases, there was a span of 12 bases. The CDR3 sequence is 14 residues long. CDR1 and CDR2 (germline): SGHTS, YDEGEE. The CDR3 region is CASSFGVGSQPQHF. In DNA, the CDR3 is TGTGCCAGCAGCTTCGGGGTTGGGAGTCAGCCCCAGCATTTT.

The V call is TRBV12-5, the J call TRBJ1-5, with TRBD1 as a possible D gene (6 bases). V was clipped by 3 bases and J by 8 bases, with 14 bases between them. CDR1 is LGHNT and CDR2 is FRNRAP in the germline V gene. The CDR3 is 14 amino acids. The CDR3 here is CASGFLGAGKPQHF. CDR3 DNA: TGTGCTAGTGGTTTCTTGGGGGCAGGAAAGCCCCAGCATTTT.

This clone has more than one count but fewer than ten. The chain employs TRBV5-4 and TRBJ2-3; 10 bases are shared with TRBD2. The CDR3 covers 16 residues. Per germline, CDR1 SGHNT and CDR2 YYREEE (reference sequence). Germline trimming cut 2 bases from V and 4 bases from J; bases unmatched to any gene: 7. The CDR3 DNA follows: TGTGCCAGCAGCTTAGAGCGGGGGGGCCGCCCAGATACGCAGTATTTT. Protein: CASSLERGGRPDTQYF.

The J gene is TRBJ1-6, the V gene TRBV14; possible D gene TRBD1, 6 bases. Trimming pared 4 bases from V and 6 bases from J, leaving 16 bases between. CDR1 SGHDN and CDR2 FVKESK come from the germline V gene. The CDR3 has 16 residues. The CDR3 loop reads CASSPRRGQTNSPLHF. The CDR3 DNA reads TGTGCCAGCAGCCCGCGGAGAGGACAGACTAATTCACCCCTCCACTTT.

V and J are TRBV11-2 and TRBJ2-1, with D tentatively TRBD2 (5 bases). The germline gives CDR1 SGHAT, CDR2 FQNNGV. V lost 4 bases and J lost 8, with 30 bases in between. This CDR3 is 19 amino acids long. The CDR3 sequence is CASSWSGLTYDLGSDEQFF. The CDR3, as DNA: TGTGCCAGCAGCTGGTCGGGATTGACTTACGACCTGGGTAGCGATGAGCAGTTCTTC.